The entry below describes one TCR beta chain. This sample is drawn from a study of blood T cell repertoires in COVID-19. Whole-study context: Specimens from acute and convalescent COVID-19 originated in the United States, Italy and Spain.

Original methodology: Amplifying reference gene primers gave estimates of nucleated cell counts. Here immunoSEQ multiplex PCR was the method, and the copy in TCRdb shows in-frame clones only, minus some. D and trimming were read from the DNA, whereas the V and J calls and clone size are those reported in that table. The sample carries about 130,000 clones, about 88% recorded once. Patients from Seattle were sampled longitudinally, starting during active infection. Germline V lookup: CDR1 MGHRA, CDR2 YSYEKL. This CDR3 comprises 15 residues. The V segment lost 4 bases and the J segment 2 bases; nucleotides outside the gene matches: 4.

Material for sequencing was peripheral blood. This TCR came from a man between 60 and 70 years old with COVID-19, enrolled during active disease. The V and J genes are TRBV4-1 and TRBJ1-2; 10 nucleotides align to TRBD1. CDR3 in DNA: TGCGCCAGCAGCCGCGGACAGGGGGGGAACTATGGCTACACCTTC. Protein: CASSRGQGGNYGYTF.